This is a list of T cell receptor beta chains from one sample in a study of OX40 agonist ivuxolimab in advanced cancers. Measured with immunoSEQ multiplex PCR; TCRdb has only the in-frame clones, and not every one. The sample includes 30,000 to 40,000 clones, about 80% of them seen just once. This sample comprised CD4+ or CD8+ T cells sorted from blood, obtained in a trial of the OX40 agonist ivuxolimab. The source is an adult with an advanced solid tumor such as melanoma, head and neck, liver or kidney cancer. Each CDR3 is given with its conserved first and last residue. Each record gives: clone size, D gene, J gene, V gene, CDR3 length, CDR3 DNA, CDR3 protein. D genes are given only for firm matches. A clone size is listed for some rows: how often the clone was seen (once, few, many), or a class if it is expanded.

clone_size: NA; d_call: TRBD2; j_call: TRBJ2-3; v_call: TRBV14; cdr3_length: 15; cdr3_nt: TGTGCCAGCAGCATCGGGACTAGCAGCACAGATACGCAGTATTTT; cdr3_aa: CASSIGTSSTDTQYF
clone_size: NA; d_call: NA; j_call: TRBJ2-7; v_call: TRBV27; cdr3_length: 14; cdr3_nt: TGTGCCAGCAGTTATGGCAGTTTGGGTGGGGAGCAGTACTTC; cdr3_aa: CASSYGSLGGEQYF
clone_size: NA; d_call: TRBD2; j_call: TRBJ2-5; v_call: TRBV19; cdr3_length: 15; cdr3_nt: TGTGCCAGTAGTCTCAGCGGGGTACCCGGAGAGACCCAGTACTTC; cdr3_aa: CASSLSGVPGETQYF
clone_size: NA; d_call: NA; j_call: TRBJ2-3; v_call: TRBV7-9; cdr3_length: 13; cdr3_nt: TGTGCCAGCAGCCGGGACCACACAGATACGCAGTATTTT; cdr3_aa: CASSRDHTDTQYF
clone_size: few; d_call: NA; j_call: TRBJ1-2; v_call: TRBV9; cdr3_length: 18; cdr3_nt: TGTGCCAGCAGCGCGAGGTCCTTGGACGGCACATCGGACTATGGCTACACCTTC; cdr3_aa: CASSARSLDGTSDYGYTF
clone_size: NA; d_call: TRBD1; j_call: TRBJ1-1; v_call: TRBV7-3; cdr3_length: 15; cdr3_nt: TGTGCCAGCGAATTATTAAACAGGGGGAACACTGAAGCTTTCTTT; cdr3_aa: CASELLNRGNTEAFF
clone_size: NA; d_call: TRBD1; j_call: TRBJ2-7; v_call: TRBV7-9; cdr3_length: 15; cdr3_nt: TGTGCCAGCACCCAATACAGGGGCCCTTCCTACGAGCAGTACTTC; cdr3_aa: CASTQYRGPSYEQYF
clone_size: NA; d_call: NA; j_call: TRBJ2-3; v_call: TRBV4-1; cdr3_length: 16; cdr3_nt: TGCGCCAGCAGCCAAGTCATAGCGACTAGCACAGATACGCAGTATTTT; cdr3_aa: CASSQVIATSTDTQYF
clone_size: NA; d_call: NA; j_call: TRBJ2-5; v_call: TRBV11-3; cdr3_length: 15; cdr3_nt: TGTGCCAGCAGCTCAGGGGTCTCGCTTCAAGAGACCCAGTACTTC; cdr3_aa: CASSSGVSLQETQYF
clone_size: NA; d_call: NA; j_call: TRBJ2-3; v_call: TRBV11-3; cdr3_length: 15; cdr3_nt: TGTGCCAGCAGCTTATTGGCCTCCAGCACAGATACGCAGTATTTT; cdr3_aa: CASSLLASSTDTQYF
clone_size: NA; d_call: NA; j_call: TRBJ1-1; v_call: TRBV16; cdr3_length: 15; cdr3_nt: TGTGCCAGCAGCCCCGGAGTGGGGTTGTACACTGAAGCTTTCTTT; cdr3_aa: CASSPGVGLYTEAFF
clone_size: few; d_call: TRBD2; j_call: TRBJ2-3; v_call: TRBV28; cdr3_length: 15; cdr3_nt: TGTGCCAGCAGGCCTAGAGCGGGGGGCACAGATACGCAGTATTTT; cdr3_aa: CASRPRAGGTDTQYF
clone_size: NA; d_call: NA; j_call: TRBJ1-4; v_call: TRBV4-1; cdr3_length: 18; cdr3_nt: TGCGCCAGCAGCCAAGGCGCAGGGGAGTTTTCAACTAATGAAAAACTGTTTTTT; cdr3_aa: CASSQGAGEFSTNEKLFF
clone_size: NA; d_call: TRBD2; j_call: TRBJ2-3; v_call: TRBV4-1; cdr3_length: 17; cdr3_nt: TGCGCCAGCAGCCAAGATCCTAGCGGGGGGAGCACAGATACGCAGTATTTT; cdr3_aa: CASSQDPSGGSTDTQYF
clone_size: few; d_call: TRBD1; j_call: TRBJ2-7; v_call: TRBV27; cdr3_length: 13; cdr3_nt: TGTGCCAGCAAAAGGGACAGTGACTACGAGCAGTACTTC; cdr3_aa: CASKRDSDYEQYF
clone_size: NA; d_call: TRBD1; j_call: TRBJ1-1; v_call: TRBV28; cdr3_length: 16; cdr3_nt: TGTGCCAGCGAACGACCCAACCAACAGGGGGACACTGAAGCTTTCTTT; cdr3_aa: CASERPNQQGDTEAFF
clone_size: NA; d_call: TRBD1; j_call: TRBJ1-5; v_call: TRBV19; cdr3_length: 16; cdr3_nt: TGTGCCAGTACCCCGACAGGGCTCGAGTTCAATCAGCCCCAGCATTTT; cdr3_aa: CASTPTGLEFNQPQHF
clone_size: NA; d_call: NA; j_call: TRBJ1-5; v_call: TRBV6-6; cdr3_length: 15; cdr3_nt: TGTGCCAGCAGCCCCAGGTTGGAGGGCAATCAGCCCCAGCATTTT; cdr3_aa: CASSPRLEGNQPQHF
clone_size: medium-sized; d_call: NA; j_call: TRBJ2-5; v_call: TRBV14; cdr3_length: 15; cdr3_nt: TGTGCCAGCAGCCAAGCTCTCGCGGCCGGAGAGACCCAGTACTTC; cdr3_aa: CASSQALAAGETQYF
clone_size: NA; d_call: NA; j_call: TRBJ2-5; v_call: TRBV11-2; cdr3_length: 17; cdr3_nt: TGTGCCAGCAGCTTAGAAGAGGGGTGGGGTGCGGCGGAGACCCAGTACTTC; cdr3_aa: CASSLEEGWGAAETQYF
clone_size: NA; d_call: NA; j_call: TRBJ2-1; v_call: TRBV5-1; cdr3_length: 14; cdr3_nt: TGCGCCAGCAGCTCCTCCGGGGGCTACAATGAGCAGTTCTTC; cdr3_aa: CASSSSGGYNEQFF
clone_size: once; d_call: TRBD1; j_call: TRBJ2-5; v_call: TRBV12-5; cdr3_length: 17; cdr3_nt: TGTGCTAGTGGTTTCTTTAAAGAAGACAGGGACCAAGAGACCCAGTACTTC; cdr3_aa: CASGFFKEDRDQETQYF
clone_size: NA; d_call: TRBD1; j_call: TRBJ1-6; v_call: TRBV4-2; cdr3_length: 15; cdr3_nt: TGTGCCAGCAGCCAGGAGGGGGCCTGGTCGTCACCCCTCCACTTT; cdr3_aa: CASSQEGAWSSPLHF
clone_size: NA; d_call: NA; j_call: TRBJ2-5; v_call: TRBV5-6; cdr3_length: 14; cdr3_nt: TGTGCCAGCAGCTTGTTGGAGCGGCAAGAGACCCAGTACTTC; cdr3_aa: CASSLLERQETQYF
clone_size: NA; d_call: NA; j_call: TRBJ1-3; v_call: TRBV5-6; cdr3_length: 15; cdr3_nt: TGTGCCAGCAGCTTCGGGGTCAACTCTGGAAACACCATATATTTT; cdr3_aa: CASSFGVNSGNTIYF
clone_size: NA; d_call: NA; j_call: TRBJ2-2; v_call: TRBV7-9; cdr3_length: 13; cdr3_nt: TGTGCCAGCAGCTACGAATACACCGGGGAGCTGTTTTTT; cdr3_aa: CASSYEYTGELFF
clone_size: NA; d_call: NA; j_call: TRBJ2-1; v_call: TRBV7-9; cdr3_length: 16; cdr3_nt: TGTGCCAGCAGCTCGTTTGGCGGCGCCGGGATGGATGAGCAGTTCTTC; cdr3_aa: CASSSFGGAGMDEQFF
clone_size: medium-sized; d_call: NA; j_call: TRBJ2-1; v_call: TRBV27; cdr3_length: 12; cdr3_nt: TGTGCCAGCAGCCCTTCTTACAATGAGCAGTTCTTC; cdr3_aa: CASSPSYNEQFF
clone_size: NA; d_call: TRBD2; j_call: TRBJ2-1; v_call: TRBV4-1; cdr3_length: 15; cdr3_nt: TGCGCCAGCAGGTGGGGACTAGCGGAGGGGAATGAGCAGTTCTTC; cdr3_aa: CASRWGLAEGNEQFF
clone_size: NA; d_call: TRBD1; j_call: TRBJ1-3; v_call: TRBV15; cdr3_length: 15; cdr3_nt: TGTGCCACCAGCTTGGACAGGACCTCTGGAAACACCATATATTTT; cdr3_aa: CATSLDRTSGNTIYF
clone_size: NA; d_call: NA; j_call: TRBJ1-4; v_call: TRBV30; cdr3_length: 14; cdr3_nt: TGTGGGGGAGGTGATTGGGGAGGGCCTGAAAAACTGTTTTTT; cdr3_aa: CGGGDWGGPEKLFF
clone_size: NA; d_call: NA; j_call: TRBJ2-1; v_call: TRBV5-6; cdr3_length: 15; cdr3_nt: TGTGCCAGCAGCTTAGGACCCTCTGAAGGCAATGAGCAGTTCTTC; cdr3_aa: CASSLGPSEGNEQFF
clone_size: NA; d_call: NA; j_call: TRBJ1-2; v_call: TRBV27; cdr3_length: 13; cdr3_nt: TGTGCCAGCAGTTTAGGGTCAGGGGTGAGCTACACCTTC; cdr3_aa: CASSLGSGVSYTF
clone_size: NA; d_call: TRBD2; j_call: TRBJ2-1; v_call: TRBV7-2; cdr3_length: 16; cdr3_nt: TGTGCCAGCAGCTTAGCTCTAGCGGGCGTTTACAATGAGCAGTTCTTC; cdr3_aa: CASSLALAGVYNEQFF
clone_size: NA; d_call: TRBD2; j_call: TRBJ2-3; v_call: TRBV2; cdr3_length: 16; cdr3_nt: TGTGCCAGCAGTGGGGCTAGCGGGAGACCCTTGGGGACGCAGTATTTT; cdr3_aa: CASSGASGRPLGTQYF
clone_size: NA; d_call: NA; j_call: TRBJ2-7; v_call: TRBV5-1; cdr3_length: 16; cdr3_nt: TGCGCCAGCAGCTTGGAGTCGGGACACCTTCCCTACGAGCAGTACTTC; cdr3_aa: CASSLESGHLPYEQYF
clone_size: NA; d_call: NA; j_call: TRBJ1-1; v_call: TRBV30; cdr3_length: 12; cdr3_nt: TGTGCCTGGGAAGGGGAGAACACTGAAGCTTTCTTT; cdr3_aa: CAWEGENTEAFF
clone_size: NA; d_call: NA; j_call: TRBJ2-3; v_call: TRBV6-4; cdr3_length: 15; cdr3_nt: TGTGCCAGCAGTGACGAAGCGGGCGTCACAGATACGCAGTATTTT; cdr3_aa: CASSDEAGVTDTQYF